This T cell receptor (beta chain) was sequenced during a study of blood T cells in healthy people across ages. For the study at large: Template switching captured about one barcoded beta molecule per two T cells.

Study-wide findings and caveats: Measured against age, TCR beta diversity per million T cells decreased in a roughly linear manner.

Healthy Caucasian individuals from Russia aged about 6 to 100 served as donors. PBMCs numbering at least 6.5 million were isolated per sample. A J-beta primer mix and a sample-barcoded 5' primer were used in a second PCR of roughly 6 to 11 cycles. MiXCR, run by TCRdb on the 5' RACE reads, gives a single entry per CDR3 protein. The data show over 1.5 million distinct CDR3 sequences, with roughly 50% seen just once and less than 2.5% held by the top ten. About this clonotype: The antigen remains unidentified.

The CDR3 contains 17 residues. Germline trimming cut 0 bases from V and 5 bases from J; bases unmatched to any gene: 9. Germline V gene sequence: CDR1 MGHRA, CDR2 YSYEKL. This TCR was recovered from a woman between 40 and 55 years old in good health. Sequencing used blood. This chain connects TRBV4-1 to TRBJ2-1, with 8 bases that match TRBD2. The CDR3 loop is CASSQDQRGGSHNEQFF. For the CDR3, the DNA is TGCGCCAGCAGCCAAGATCAGCGCGGGGGGTCCCACAATGAGCAGTTCTTC.